These 4 T cell receptor beta chains were sequenced from one sample in a study of cytomegalovirus exposure and HLA in healthy donors (TCRdb year 2017). Libraries were made using the immunoSEQ multiplex PCR assay. For the multiplex PCR, a mixture combining 60 forward primers for TCR Vbeta segments and 13 reverse primers for TCR Jbeta segments was used. TCRdb re-hosts the immuneACCESS table, in-frame sequences only. Its copies lack some clones; in the studies checked, an unresolved V gene accounts for under half of them, and the cause for the rest is not known. Counted in this sample were about 130,000 clones; around 74% of them appeared once. The ten most abundant clones make up about 6% of the sample. Sequenced sample: PBMCs. These TCRs come from a woman between 50 and 59 years old in good health and CMV-seropositive.

The V and J genes are TRBV6-6 and TRBJ1-5; D gene uncertain. Trimming removed 6 bases from V and 6 bases from J, with 21 bases in between. Germline V CDR1 and CDR2: MNHNY, SVGAGI (reference sequence). The length of the CDR3 is 16 residues. CDR3 DNA sequence: TGTGCCAGCAGCCGGGTGGAGGGTAAGTCCTCTCAGCCCCAGCATTTT. Protein sequence: CASSRVEGKSSQPQHF.

The chain recombines TRBV6-5 with TRBJ1-1, with D possibly TRBD1 on 5 matching bases. The CDR3 sequence is 11 residues long. Trimming cost V 8 bases and J 5 bases, with 9 bases left between them. CDR1 is MNHEY, CDR2 SVGAGI, per germline. The CDR3 sequence: CASARGTEAFF. The CDR3 bases are TGTGCCAGCGCTAGGGGAACTGAAGCTTTCTTT.

A few counts support this clone. The chain is built from TRBV6-6 and TRBJ1-4; D unresolved. This CDR3 is 13 amino acids long. In germline, CDR1 is MNHNY, CDR2 SVGAGI (reference sequence). The V and J ends lost 2 bases and 6 bases respectively, with 7 bases between them. Here the CDR3 DNA reads TGTGCCAGCAGTTACGAACGCGATGAAAAACTGTTTTTT. Translating it yields CASSYERDEKLFF.

The gene calls are TRBV30 and TRBJ2-7; possible D gene TRBD1, 6 bases. The V end was cut by 0 bases, the J end by 7 bases, with 13 bases between. Germline V CDR1 and CDR2: GTSNPN, SVGIG (reference sequence). CDR3 length equals 13 residues. The CDR3 DNA sequence: TGTGCCTGGAGTGTACAGGGCCTCGGGGAGCAGTACTTC. Translation: CAWSVQGLGEQYF.